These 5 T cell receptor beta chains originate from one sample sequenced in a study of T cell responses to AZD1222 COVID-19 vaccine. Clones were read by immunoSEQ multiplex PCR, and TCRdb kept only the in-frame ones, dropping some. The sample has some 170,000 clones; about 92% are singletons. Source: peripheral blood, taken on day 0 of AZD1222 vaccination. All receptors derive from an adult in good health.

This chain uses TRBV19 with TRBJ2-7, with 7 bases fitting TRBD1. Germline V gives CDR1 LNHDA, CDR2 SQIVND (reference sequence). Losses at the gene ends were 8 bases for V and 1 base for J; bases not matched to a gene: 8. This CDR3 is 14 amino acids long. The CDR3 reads CASGPRQGSYEQYF. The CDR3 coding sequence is TGTGCCAGTGGACCCCGACAGGGTTCCTACGAGCAGTACTTC.

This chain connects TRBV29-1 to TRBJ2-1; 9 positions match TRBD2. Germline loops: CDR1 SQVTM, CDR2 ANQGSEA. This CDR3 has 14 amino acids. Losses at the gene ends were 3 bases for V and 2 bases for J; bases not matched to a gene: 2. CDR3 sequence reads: CSVEVAGAYNEQFF. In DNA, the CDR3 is TGCAGCGTTGAGGTAGCGGGAGCCTACAATGAGCAGTTCTTC.

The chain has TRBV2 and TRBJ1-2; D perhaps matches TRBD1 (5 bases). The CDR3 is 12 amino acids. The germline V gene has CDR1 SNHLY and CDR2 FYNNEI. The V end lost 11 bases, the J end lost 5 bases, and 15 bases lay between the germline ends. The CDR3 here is CAGGRGEYGYTF. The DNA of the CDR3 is TGTGCCGGAGGGCGGGGGGAATATGGCTACACCTTC. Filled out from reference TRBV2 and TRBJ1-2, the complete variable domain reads EPEVTQTPSHQVTQMGQEVILRCVPISNHLYFYWYRQILGQKVEFLVSFYNNEISEKSEIFDDQFSVERPDGSNFTLKIRSTKLEDSAMYFCAGGRGEYGYTFGSGTRLTVV.

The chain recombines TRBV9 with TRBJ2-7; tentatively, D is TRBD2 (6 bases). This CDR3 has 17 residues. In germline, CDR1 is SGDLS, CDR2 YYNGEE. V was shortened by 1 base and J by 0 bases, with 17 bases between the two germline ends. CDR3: CASSVNQGLRSSYEQYF. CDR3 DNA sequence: TGTGCCAGCAGCGTAAACCAGGGACTCCGGAGCTCCTACGAGCAGTACTTC.

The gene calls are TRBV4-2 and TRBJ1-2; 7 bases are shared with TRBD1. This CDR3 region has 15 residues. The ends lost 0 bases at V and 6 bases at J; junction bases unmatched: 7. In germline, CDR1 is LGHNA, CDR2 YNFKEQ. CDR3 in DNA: TGTGCCAGCAGCCAAGATATGGAGACAGGGAATGGCTACACCTTC. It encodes CASSQDMETGNGYTF.